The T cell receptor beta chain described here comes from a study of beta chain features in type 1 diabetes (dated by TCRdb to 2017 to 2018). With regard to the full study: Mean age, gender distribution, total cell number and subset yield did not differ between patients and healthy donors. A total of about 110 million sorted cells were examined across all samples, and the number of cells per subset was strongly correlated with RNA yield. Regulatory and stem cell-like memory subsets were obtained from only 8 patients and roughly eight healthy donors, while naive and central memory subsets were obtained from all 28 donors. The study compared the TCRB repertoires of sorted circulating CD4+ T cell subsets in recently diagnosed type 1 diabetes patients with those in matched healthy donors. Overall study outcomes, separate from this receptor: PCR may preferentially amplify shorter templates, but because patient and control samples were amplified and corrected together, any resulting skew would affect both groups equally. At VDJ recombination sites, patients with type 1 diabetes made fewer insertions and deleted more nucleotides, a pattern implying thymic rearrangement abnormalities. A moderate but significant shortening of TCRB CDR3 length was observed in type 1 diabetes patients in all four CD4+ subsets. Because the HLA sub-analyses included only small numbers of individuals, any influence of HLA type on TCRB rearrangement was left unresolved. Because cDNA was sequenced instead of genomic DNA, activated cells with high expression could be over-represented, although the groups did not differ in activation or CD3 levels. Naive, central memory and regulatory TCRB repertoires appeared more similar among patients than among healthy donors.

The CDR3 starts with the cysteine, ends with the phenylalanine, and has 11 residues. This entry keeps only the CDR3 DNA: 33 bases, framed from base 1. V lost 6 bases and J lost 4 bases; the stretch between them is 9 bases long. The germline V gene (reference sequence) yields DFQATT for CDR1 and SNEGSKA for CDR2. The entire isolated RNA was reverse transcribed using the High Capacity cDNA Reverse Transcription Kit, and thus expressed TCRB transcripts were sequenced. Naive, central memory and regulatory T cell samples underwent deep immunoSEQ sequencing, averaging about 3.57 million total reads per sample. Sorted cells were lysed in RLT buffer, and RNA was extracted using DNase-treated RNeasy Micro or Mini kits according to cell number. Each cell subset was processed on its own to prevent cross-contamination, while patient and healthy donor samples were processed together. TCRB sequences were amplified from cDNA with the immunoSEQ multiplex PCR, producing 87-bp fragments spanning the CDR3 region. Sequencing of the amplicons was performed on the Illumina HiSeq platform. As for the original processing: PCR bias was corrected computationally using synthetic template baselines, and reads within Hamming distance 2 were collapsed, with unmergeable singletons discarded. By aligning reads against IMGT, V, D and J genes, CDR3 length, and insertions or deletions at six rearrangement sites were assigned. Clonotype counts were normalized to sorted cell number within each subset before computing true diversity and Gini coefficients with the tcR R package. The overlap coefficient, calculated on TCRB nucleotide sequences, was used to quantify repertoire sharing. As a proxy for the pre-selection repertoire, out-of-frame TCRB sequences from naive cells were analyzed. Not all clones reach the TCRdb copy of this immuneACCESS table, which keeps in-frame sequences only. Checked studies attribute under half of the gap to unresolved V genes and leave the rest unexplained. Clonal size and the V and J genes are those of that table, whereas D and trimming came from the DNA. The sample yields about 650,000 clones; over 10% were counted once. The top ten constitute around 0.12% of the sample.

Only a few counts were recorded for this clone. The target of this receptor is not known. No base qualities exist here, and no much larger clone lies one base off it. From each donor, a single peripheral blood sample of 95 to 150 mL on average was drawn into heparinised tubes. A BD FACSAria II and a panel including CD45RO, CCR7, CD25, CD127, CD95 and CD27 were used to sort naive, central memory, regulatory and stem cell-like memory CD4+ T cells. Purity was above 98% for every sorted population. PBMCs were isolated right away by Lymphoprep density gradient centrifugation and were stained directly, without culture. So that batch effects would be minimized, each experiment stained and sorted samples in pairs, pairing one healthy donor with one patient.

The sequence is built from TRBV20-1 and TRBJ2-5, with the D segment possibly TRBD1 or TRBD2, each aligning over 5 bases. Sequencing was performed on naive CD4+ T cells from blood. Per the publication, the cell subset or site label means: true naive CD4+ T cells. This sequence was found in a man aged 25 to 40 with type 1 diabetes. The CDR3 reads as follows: CSAGAGETQYF. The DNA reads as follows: TGCAGTGCCGGGGCCGGAGAGACCCAGTACTTC.